Below are 5 T cell receptor beta chains sequenced from a single sample in a study of shared clonotypes between healthy human individuals. CD45RO-negative, CCR7-positively selected cells formed the naive CD8 fraction, excluding terminally differentiated effector memory CD45RA+ cells. Measured with immunoSEQ multiplex PCR; TCRdb has only the in-frame clones, and not every one. The profile covers about 2 million clones, with around 96% appearing a single time and about 1.1% taken by the ten largest. The material sequenced was naive CD8+ T cells sorted from blood. These receptors were collected from a young man in good health.

The rearrangement joins TRBV27 to TRBJ2-7, with D perhaps matching TRBD1 (6 bases). V lost 3 bases to trimming and J lost 4 bases, with 16 bases between them. The CDR3 extends over 15 amino acids. Per the germline V gene, CDR1 is MNHEY and CDR2 is SMNVEV (reference sequence). CDR3 amino acids: CASSLRPGTIYEQYF. The CDR3 nucleotides read TGTGCCAGCAGTTTGCGCCCAGGGACAATATACGAGCAGTACTTC.

The chain uses TRBV5-6 and TRBJ1-5, with TRBD1 as a possible D gene (5 bases). Trimming left V 4 bases short and J 1 base short, with 15 bases between. CDR3 length: 16 residues. Germline V gene data show CDR1 as SGHDT and CDR2 as YYEEEE. The CDR3 sequence: CASSEGRARSNQPQHF. DNA for the CDR3: TGTGCCAGCAGCGAGGGCAGGGCGAGGAGCAATCAGCCCCAGCATTTT. Using reference TRBV5-6 and TRBJ1-5 for the parts outside the CDR3, the full variable domain is DAGVTQSPTHLIKTRGQQVTLRCSPKSGHDTVSWYQQALGQGPQFIFQYYEEEERQRGNFPDRFSGHQFPNYSSELNVNALLLGDSALYLCASSEGRARSNQPQHFGDGTRLSIL.

The chain carries TRBV4-1 and TRBJ1-2; 7 bases are a match to TRBD1. This CDR3 is 15 amino acids long. V lost 1 base, J lost 1 base, and 3 bases stayed unmatched. Per germline, CDR1 MGHRA and CDR2 YSYEKL. The CDR3 DNA reads TGCGCCAGCAGCCAAGGCGGACAGGTTAACTATGGCTACACCTTC. Protein sequence: CASSQGGQVNYGYTF.

The chain couples TRBV10-1 to TRBJ2-3, with 10 positions matching TRBD2. The V and J ends lost 3 bases and 2 bases, in that order; junction bases with no gene match: 8. Germline CDR1 WNHNN, CDR2 SYGVQD (reference sequence). This CDR3 has 17 residues. The CDR3 bases are TGCGCCAGCAGTGACGGGTTTAGCGGGGGGACCACAGATACGCAGTATTTT. This encodes CASSDGFSGGTTDTQYF.

This chain uses TRBV19 with TRBJ1-1, with D perhaps TRBD1 (5 bases). This CDR3 spans 14 amino acids. Germline V gene lookup returns CDR1 LNHDA and CDR2 SQIVND (reference sequence). V lost 4 bases, J lost 1 base, and 10 bases lay in between. CDR3 DNA: TGTGCCAGTAGTAGCAGGGTCCAGAACACTGAAGCTTTCTTT. It codes for CASSSRVQNTEAFF.